The next 21 T cell receptor beta chains were all read from a single sample in a study of blood T cell repertoires in COVID-19. Measured with immunoSEQ multiplex PCR; TCRdb has only the in-frame clones, and not every one. The sample yields around 240,000 clones, approximately 85% seen once. Sequences were obtained from PBMCs or T cells enriched from blood (not recorded which). All receptors come from a woman aged 45-65 years who had recovered from COVID-19.

This clone is a singleton in its sample. The chain employs TRBV2 and TRBJ2-7; possible D gene TRBD1, 5 bases. The V end was cut by 2 bases, the J end by 1 base, with 12 bases between. In germline, CDR1 is SNHLY, CDR2 FYNNEI. This CDR3 contains 15 residues. Written as DNA, the CDR3 is TGTGCCAGCAGTGAATACAGGACGGTGTCCTACGAGCAGTACTTC. The encoded protein is CASSEYRTVSYEQYF.

V is TRBV28 and J is TRBJ1-5, with 10 nucleotides matching TRBD1. V lost 6 bases and J lost 14; bases outside the gene matches: 4. CDR1 and CDR2 from the germline V gene are MDHEN and SYDVKM. This CDR3 region has 11 residues. CDR3 loop: CASRSTGGEHF. In DNA, the CDR3 is TGTGCCAGCAGATCGACAGGGGGCGAGCATTTT.

This clone was recorded a few times. The gene calls are TRBV28 and TRBJ1-6; D is possibly TRBD1 (5 bases). Trimming shortened V by 7 bases and J by 7 bases, and 14 bases separated the two germline ends. Germline V CDR1 and CDR2: MDHEN, SYDVKM. The CDR3 consists of 14 residues. CDR3 nucleotides: TGTGCCAGCAAGCGAGACAGCTTCAATTCACCCCTCCACTTT. It yields the protein CASKRDSFNSPLHF. Complete variable domain (other parts from reference TRBV28 and TRBJ1-6): DVKVTQSSRYLVKRTGEKVFLECVQDMDHENMFWYRQDPGLGLRLIYFSYDVKMKEKGDIPEGYSVSREKKERFSLILESASTNQTSMYLCASKRDSFNSPLHFGNGTRLTVT.

The rearrangement uses TRBV28 and TRBJ2-7, with 7 bases matching TRBD1. V dropped 8 bases and J dropped 2; count of bases not matched to a gene: 6. CDR1 and CDR2 (germline): MDHEN, SYDVKM. This CDR3 comprises 13 residues. CDR3 nucleotides: TGTGCCAGCGAGACAGGGATAACCTACGAGCAGTACTTC. This translates into CASETGITYEQYF. Looking up the rest from reference TRBV28 and TRBJ2-7 gives the full variable domain: DVKVTQSSRYLVKRTGEKVFLECVQDMDHENMFWYRQDPGLGLRLIYFSYDVKMKEKGDIPEGYSVSREKKERFSLILESASTNQTSMYLCASETGITYEQYFGPGTRLTVT.

The chain combines TRBV27 with TRBJ2-2; a possible D gene is TRBD1 (6 bases). V shed 0 bases and J shed 5 bases, with 7 bases lying between them. The CDR3 spans 14 residues. CDR1 and CDR2 from the germline V gene are MNHEY and SMNVEV (reference sequence). CDR3: CASSLSGQTGELFF. CDR3 coding DNA: TGTGCCAGCAGTTTATCGGGACAAACCGGGGAGCTGTTTTTT.

In DNA, the CDR3 is TGTGCCAGCAGTGACAGGGGATTTTACCAAGAGACCCAGTACTTC. Amino acids: CASSDRGFYQETQYF. The gene calls are TRBV6-1 and TRBJ2-5; D perhaps matches TRBD1 (6 bases). CDR1 MNHNS and CDR2 SASEGT come from the germline V gene. Trimming pared 3 bases from V and 0 bases from J, leaving 11 bases between. This CDR3 is 15 amino acids long.

Details on this clone: Additional DNA sequences in this sample encode the identical CDR3. This CDR3 is CAISESEGSSNQPQHF. DNA of the CDR3: TGTGCCATCAGTGAGTCGGAGGGGTCGAGCAATCAGCCCCAGCATTTT. This chain joins TRBV10-3 and TRBJ1-5, with a tentative D call TRBD1 (5 bases). The length of the CDR3 is 16 residues. CDR1 and CDR2 (germline): ENHRY, SYGVKD. Trimming removed 0 bases from V and 1 base from J, with 10 bases in between.

V usage is TRBV9 and J usage is TRBJ2-7, with D possibly matching TRBD2 (5 bases). CDR1 and CDR2 from the germline V gene are SGDLS and YYNGEE. This CDR3 has 14 residues. Trimming took off 0 bases at V and 6 bases at J, with 13 bases between the two ends. For the CDR3, the DNA is TGTGCCAGCAGCGTAGAGAGCGGTGGTTTCGAGCAGTACTTC. Protein: CASSVESGGFEQYF.

This chain links TRBV28 with TRBJ1-1, with D unclear. Germline V lookup: CDR1 MDHEN, CDR2 SYDVKM. V lost 1 base, J lost 1 base, and 10 bases lay in between. The CDR3 runs to 15 residues. The CDR3 loop reads CASSLFGRGNTEAFF. The CDR3, as DNA: TGTGCCAGCAGTTTATTTGGACGGGGGAACACTGAAGCTTTCTTT.

V usage is TRBV27 and J usage is TRBJ1-5; D uncertain. This CDR3 region has 13 residues. The germline V and J ends were trimmed by 8 bases and 3 bases, with 11 bases remaining between them. Germline assignment: CDR1 MNHEY and CDR2 SMNVEV (reference sequence). CDR3 region: CASSRGNNQPQHF. CDR3 DNA: TGTGCCAGCTCGAGAGGGAACAATCAGCCCCAGCATTTT.

The gene calls are TRBV7-2 and TRBJ1-2, with a weak D call TRBD1 (5 bases). Germline V gene data show CDR1 as SGHTA and CDR2 as FQGNSA. This CDR3 is 17 amino acids long. V was pared by 1 base and J by 0 bases, with 15 bases between. The CDR3 DNA sequence: TGTGCCAGCAGCTTAGTATCGGGGGTTCCAGCTAACTATGGCTACACCTTC. Protein: CASSLVSGVPANYGYTF.

The chain has TRBV9 and TRBJ2-2; TRBD2 matches 7 bases. Looked up from germline, CDR1 is SGDLS and CDR2 is YYNGEE. Trimming took 4 bases from V and 5 from J; bases not matched to a gene: 14. The CDR3 has 17 residues. The CDR3 protein is CASSPAGGGIGTGELFF. CDR3 bases: TGTGCCAGCAGCCCCGCCGGGGGAGGGATTGGAACCGGGGAGCTGTTTTTT.

V usage is TRBV24-1 and J usage is TRBJ1-5; D possibly corresponds to TRBD1 (5 bases). Germline V gene data show CDR1 as KGHDR and CDR2 as SFDVKD. Trimming stripped 5 bases from V and 9 bases from J, with 13 bases between. There are 13 residues in the CDR3. As DNA, the CDR3 is TGTGCCACCAGTGCACCAGGGCAGGGGCCCCAGCATTTT. Amino acid sequence: CATSAPGQGPQHF.

The genes are TRBV7-8 and TRBJ2-7; no reliable D call. CDR1 and CDR2 from the germline V gene are SGHVS and FQNEAQ. The length of the CDR3 is 12 residues. V was cut by 8 bases and J by 5 bases, with 13 bases left in between. CDR3 nucleotides: TGTGCCAGCGCGAGGATGAGCCACGAGCAGTACTTC. Translated: CASARMSHEQYF.

V and J are TRBV9 and TRBJ2-1, with 11 bases identical to TRBD2. Germline V gene lookup returns CDR1 SGDLS and CDR2 YYNGEE. With V trimmed by 0 bases and J by 4 bases, 9 bases remained unmatched. CDR3 length: 18 amino acids. In DNA, the CDR3 is TGTGCCAGCAGCGTAGAAACTAGCGGGAGTCTTTTTTACAATGAGCAGTTCTTC. Translating it yields CASSVETSGSLFYNEQFF.

The chain couples TRBV6-5 to TRBJ1-1, with D hard to call. V was cut by 6 bases and J by 2 bases, with 13 bases left in between. The CDR3 covers 14 residues. CDR1 and CDR2 (germline): MNHEY, SVGAGI. CDR3 bases: TGTGCCAGCAGGGTTGGGCCAGCCAACACTGAAGCTTTCTTT. Translating gives CASRVGPANTEAFF.

V gene TRBV7-2 combines with J gene TRBJ1-3; the D is unclear. This CDR3 has 16 amino acids. CDR1 and CDR2 from the germline V gene are SGHTA and FQGNSA. Between the trimmed V and J ends, which lost 1 base and 8 bases, there was a span of 18 bases. CDR3 protein: CASSLGLGVGADTIYF. The DNA for the CDR3 is TGTGCCAGCAGCTTAGGTCTGGGTGTTGGAGCGGACACCATATATTTT.

The sample holds one count of this clone. This rearrangement joins TRBV28 to TRBJ1-2; 8 nucleotides line up with TRBD1. Germline lookup yields CDR1 MDHEN and CDR2 SYDVKM. CDR3 length: 16 residues. Trimming removed 7 bases from V and 3 bases from J; junction bases left unmatched: 13. The CDR3 reads CASKDRAPTDYYGYTF. The DNA of the CDR3 is TGTGCCAGCAAGGACAGGGCGCCAACAGATTACTATGGCTACACCTTC.

The CDR3 DNA reads TGTGCCAGCAGTTTGACGGACAGGGGCACTGAAGCTTTCTTT. It encodes CASSLTDRGTEAFF. The chain is built from TRBV28 and TRBJ1-1; TRBD1 matches at 9 bases. This CDR3 is 14 amino acids long. CDR1 MDHEN and CDR2 SYDVKM come from the germline V gene. The V gene end was trimmed by 3 bases and the J gene end by 4 bases; junction bases not matched to a gene: 3.

The J gene is TRBJ1-6, the V gene TRBV10-3; TRBD1 matches 7 bases. Unmatched junction bases numbered 3, after V lost 7 bases and J lost 6 bases. Germline lookup yields CDR1 ENHRY and CDR2 SYGVKD. This CDR3 comprises 13 residues. The CDR3 here is CAINQGGNSPLHF. CDR3 nucleotides: TGTGCCATCAACCAGGGGGGTAATTCACCCCTCCACTTT.

The chain joins TRBV27 to TRBJ2-3; D might be TRBD1 (6 bases). This CDR3 is 13 amino acids long. V was shortened by 8 bases and J by 0 bases, with 9 bases between the two germline ends. CDR1 and CDR2 from the germline V gene are MNHEY and SMNVEV (reference sequence). CDR3 residues: CASGTGSTDTQYF. The CDR3 nucleotides read TGTGCCAGCGGAACAGGGAGCACAGATACGCAGTATTTT.